Following are 5 T cell receptor beta chains from one sample sequenced in a study of regulatory T cells in long-lasting Graves disease. Arm-PCR of CDR3 regions and iRepertoire HTBI primers were used to build TCR beta libraries. TCRdb itself ran the multiplex PCR reads through MiXCR, one entry per CDR3 protein. The table includes hundreds of thousands of distinct CDR3 sequences, under 25% detected once. The time point here: persistent/refractory GD, antithyroid drugs over 5 years with positive TRAb. From RNA extracted from PBMCs, the TCR library was made. Sequences were derived from peripheral blood mononuclear cells (PBMCs), sampled when the disease was refractory, from a patient treated with antithyroid drugs. The receptors shown here come from a female donor with Graves disease.

CDR3 residues: CASRDFGQPQHF. CDR3 nucleotide sequence: TGTGCCAGCAGAGACTTCGGACAGCCCCAGCATTTT. The V and J genes are TRBV7-9 and TRBJ1-5; no clear D gene. The CDR3 has 12 residues. With 6 bases removed from V and 7 bases from J, the gap between germline ends came to 10 bases. CDR1 is SEHNR and CDR2 is FQNEAQ in the germline V gene (reference sequence).

This clonotype has just one count. This rearrangement joins TRBV7-3 to TRBJ2-3, with TRBD2 matching over 7 bases. Germline V gene sequence: CDR1 SGHTA, CDR2 FQGTGA. The length of the CDR3 is 16 residues. V lost 5 bases to trimming and J lost 1 base; unmatched junction nucleotides: 9. The CDR3 nucleotides are TGTGCCAGCAGCCCCCGGGGGGATCAAGGCACAGATACGCAGTATTTT. Protein: CASSPRGDQGTDTQYF. Filled out from reference TRBV7-3 and TRBJ2-3, the complete variable domain reads GAGVSQTPSNKVTEKGKYVELRCDPISGHTALYWYRQSLGQGPEFLIYFQGTGAADDSGLPNDRFFAVRPEGSVSTLKIQRTERGDSAVYLCASSPRGDQGTDTQYFGPGTRLTVL.

In this sample, this clonotype turned up a few times. V gene TRBV7-2 combines with J gene TRBJ2-7; D is unresolved. The CDR3 is made up of 16 amino acids. Germline V gives CDR1 SGHTA, CDR2 FQGNSA. The V end lost 5 bases, the J end lost 2 bases, and 19 bases lay between the germline ends. The CDR3, as DNA: TGTGCCAGCAGCCCGACGTCTGGAGCGCCTACCTACGAGCAGTACTTC. Translating it yields CASSPTSGAPTYEQYF.

This clonotype was counted ten times or more. This rearrangement joins TRBV28 to TRBJ2-7; TRBD1 might be the D (5 bases). Trimming cost V 6 bases and J 2 bases, with 8 bases left between them. Looked up from germline, CDR1 is MDHEN and CDR2 is SYDVKM. CDR3 size: 12 residues. The CDR3: CASRQGPYEQYF. The CDR3 nucleotides read TGTGCCAGCAGGCAGGGTCCCTACGAGCAGTACTTC.

About this clonotype: This may stem from a read error, because a much larger clone lies one nucleotide away. The V gene is TRBV11-3, the J gene TRBJ2-5, with D perhaps TRBD1 (5 bases). CDR1 and CDR2 (germline): SGHNT, YENEEA. The length of the CDR3 is 12 residues. This CDR3 is CAGRDQYGTQYF. DNA for the CDR3: TGTGCCGGCAGGGATCAGTACGGGACCCAGTACTTC.